This T cell receptor beta chain was documented in a study of blood T cell repertoires in COVID-19 (dated by TCRdb to about 2020). Study-wide context: The collaborator samples originated in the United States, Italy and Spain and spanned the acute and convalescent phases of COVID-19. The material from the prospective study consisted of cDNA or gDNA derived from T cells, B-cell-depleted T cells, or PBMCs. Deeply sampled blood TCRbeta repertoires from subjects exposed to, actively infected with, or recovered from COVID-19 were included in the dataset. A freely available public database, intended as a resource for researchers studying the immune response to SARS-CoV-2, is where the repertoires were released. The samples were drawn from the first 160 participants of the ongoing ImmuneRACE study and from roughly 1,300 subjects provided by 6 global collaborators. Nearly every sample came with metadata listing a de-identified subject ID, COVID-19 status, age in years and sex. Where HLA class I and class II types were available, the types were taken from metadata supplied by the sample provider, not from assay-based typing.

The immunoSEQ Assay, a bias-controlled multiplex PCR, was used to amplify TCRbeta CDR3 regions from genomic DNA. Per the original workflow: The number of nucleated cells in each sample was estimated from the amplification of reference gene primers within the assay. To quantify the absolute abundance of each unique TCRbeta CDR3 rearrangement, sequence reads were collapsed and filtered. For each sample, productive Simpson clonality was calculated as the square root of Simpson's diversity index across productive rearrangements. TCRdb re-hosts the immuneACCESS table, in-frame sequences only. Its copies lack some clones; in the studies checked, an unresolved V gene accounts for under half of them, and the cause for the rest is not known. Clone size and V and J calls were adopted from that table, with D and trimming inferred from the DNA. In all, the sample holds approximately 37,000 clones, and approximately 86% of those were seen once. In total, the top ten clones hold approximately 5.4% of the sample.

From cysteine to phenylalanine, the CDR3 is 16 amino acids long. CDR3 DNA only is kept here, 48 bases in frame from base 1. CDR1 and CDR2 are read off the germline V gene as SNHLY and FYNNEI. Here V drops 5 bases and J drops 10 bases, and the junction holds 13 bases not matched to any gene. On the study overall, not on this receptor specifically: The quantity of clinical and demographic metadata differed by source and by participant and was supplied without curation.

Collaborating institutions collected whole blood in K2EDTA tubes following their own protocols. For TCRbeta analysis, collaborators shipped samples in one of three forms: frozen whole blood, isolated PBMCs, or DNA extracted from either of those sample types. As concerns this clone: Its antigen is still unknown. The record has no base qualities; no much larger clone is one base away.

The sequenced sample consisted of peripheral blood. The clonotype originates from a man in his forties with active COVID-19. The rearranged chain carries TRBV2 and TRBJ2-1; TRBD2 aligns with 11 central bases. In nucleotides, the sequence is TGTGCCAGCAGTTACCCACTAGCGGGAGTTTCTCGCGAGCAGTTCTTC. Its coded protein is CASSYPLAGVSREQFF. This CDR3, with the reference TRBV2 and TRBJ2-1 proteins standing in past its ends, gives the full variable domain EPEVTQTPSHQVTQMGQEVILRCVPISNHLYFYWYRQILGQKVEFLVSFYNNEISEKSEIFDDQFSVERPDGSNFTLKIRSTKLEDSAMYFCASSYPLAGVSREQFFGPGTRLTVL.